Listed here are 25 T cell receptor beta chains from one sample, sequenced in a study of cytomegalovirus exposure and HLA in healthy donors. The PCR contained 60 Vbeta and 13 Jbeta primers. Repertoires were generated with immunoSEQ multiplex PCR, while TCRdb's copy carries only in-frame clones and drops some. The sample has roughly 190,000 clones; about 9% are singletons. What was sequenced was PBMCs. Receptors were obtained from a woman aged 25 to 39 in good health and CMV-seropositive.

This clone has at least ten counts. The CDR3 is CASSPGANVLTF. The CDR3 DNA follows: TGTGCCAGCAGCCCCGGTGCCAACGTCCTGACTTTC. The J gene is TRBJ2-6, the V gene TRBV7-9; D ambiguous. Germline V gene data show CDR1 as SEHNR and CDR2 as FQNEAQ (reference sequence). V was shortened by 5 bases and J by 7 bases, with 6 bases between the two germline ends. CDR3 length: 12 residues.

The gene calls are TRBV5-1 and TRBJ2-3; 8 bases line up with TRBD2. The ends lost 4 bases at V and 0 bases at J; junction bases unmatched: 7. Germline V gene lookup returns CDR1 SGHRS and CDR2 YFSETQ. The CDR3 contains 16 residues. In DNA form, the CDR3 reads TGCGCCAGCAGCACTCCTAGCGGGTCTAGCACAGATACGCAGTATTTT. This gives the protein CASSTPSGSSTDTQYF. The variable domain in full, with the rest retrieved from reference TRBV5-1 and TRBJ2-3, is KAGVTQTPRYLIKTRGQQVTLSCSPISGHRSVSWYQQTPGQGLQFLFEYFSETQRNKGNFPGRFSGRQFSNSRSEMNVSTLELGDSALYLCASSTPSGSSTDTQYFGPGTRLTVL.

The chain recombines TRBV2 with TRBJ1-3; possible D gene TRBD1, 6 bases. In germline, CDR1 is SNHLY, CDR2 FYNNEI. This CDR3 is built from 16 residues. V was clipped by 7 bases and J by 2 bases, with 18 bases between them. CDR3 sequence (DNA): TGTGCCAGCATAGGGACACCGCGCGTGGCTGGAAACACCATATATTTT. Translating it yields CASIGTPRVAGNTIYF.

This chain links TRBV2 with TRBJ1-3; the D gene is possibly TRBD1 (5 bases). The ends were cut back, 2 bases at V and 1 base at J, with 6 bases in the middle. CDR3 length: 14 amino acids. Looked up from germline, CDR1 is SNHLY and CDR2 is FYNNEI. CDR3 sequence reads: CASSEQGSGNTIYF. The CDR3 bases are TGTGCCAGCAGTGAACAGGGATCTGGAAACACCATATATTTT.

V gene TRBV19 combines with J gene TRBJ1-1, with a possible D match to TRBD1 (5 bases). V was clipped by 7 bases and J by 7 bases, with 19 bases between them. Germline V CDR1 and CDR2: LNHDA, SQIVND (reference sequence). This CDR3 spans 14 amino acids. CDR3 sequence reads: CASTNRGRQNEAFF. For the CDR3, the DNA is TGTGCCAGTACCAATCGGGGGAGACAGAATGAAGCTTTCTTT.

The chain employs TRBV7-9 and TRBJ1-4, with 9 bases that match TRBD1. CDR1 is SEHNR and CDR2 is FQNEAQ in the germline V gene (reference sequence). CDR3 length equals 16 residues. With 5 bases clipped from V and 0 bases from J, the junction kept 4 bases outside the gene matches. DNA of the CDR3: TGTGCCAGCAGCCGAGGACAGGGGACAACTAATGAAAAACTGTTTTTT. Residues: CASSRGQGTTNEKLFF.

The gene calls are TRBV5-1 and TRBJ2-1; the D gene is possibly TRBD2 (5 bases). V was trimmed by 7 bases and J by 2 bases, leaving 13 bases between them. Per germline, CDR1 SGHRS and CDR2 YFSETQ. The CDR3 loop spans 14 amino acids. The CDR3 bases are TGCGCCAGCGGCATGACCGGGGCCTACAATGAGCAGTTCTTC. The encoded protein is CASGMTGAYNEQFF.

The table lists this clone with a count of one. The rearrangement links TRBV9 to TRBJ2-1; TRBD2 agrees at 13 bases. The CDR3 is 14 residues long. Germline V gene data show CDR1 as SGDLS and CDR2 as YYNGEE. V gave up 5 bases and J gave up 10 bases; unmatched junction bases: 6. The chain's CDR3 is CASRLAGGPTEQFF. CDR3 DNA: TGTGCCAGCAGACTAGCGGGAGGGCCCACGGAGCAGTTCTTC.

V is TRBV11-3 and J is TRBJ1-1, with TRBD1 as a possible D gene (6 bases). The CDR3 contains 14 residues. Germline CDR1 and CDR2: SGHNT and YENEEA. The ends were cut back, 5 bases at V and 1 base at J, with 11 bases in the middle. The CDR3 nucleotides are TGTGCCAGCAGCCCGGGGACATCGAACACTGAAGCTTTCTTT. Its protein is CASSPGTSNTEAFF. The variable domain in full, completed from reference TRBV11-3 and TRBJ1-1, reads EAGVVQSPRYKIIEKKQPVAFWCNPISGHNTLYWYLQNLGQGPELLIRYENEEAVDDSQLPKDRFSAERLKGVDSTLKIQPAELGDSAVYLCASSPGTSNTEAFFGQGTRLTVV.

V gene TRBV29-1 combines with J gene TRBJ2-7; possibly TRBD1 for D (6 bases). From germline, CDR1 is SQVTM and CDR2 ANQGSEA. The CDR3 is made up of 11 amino acids. Trimming cost V 6 bases and J 5 bases, with 11 bases left between them. The CDR3 region is CSVTGNHEQYF. The CDR3 coding sequence is TGCAGCGTGACAGGAAATCACGAGCAGTACTTC.

The chain recombines TRBV6-6 with TRBJ1-5, with D unclear. Trimming stripped 2 bases from V and 1 base from J, with 3 bases between. The CDR3 is 13 residues long. Per the germline V gene, CDR1 is MNHNY and CDR2 is SVGAGI (reference sequence). CDR3 residues: CASSYQSNQPQHF. In DNA form, the CDR3 reads TGTGCCAGCAGTTACCAGAGCAATCAGCCCCAGCATTTT.

This sequence joins TRBV5-6 and TRBJ2-7, with 8 bases matching TRBD2. The J segment lost 0 bases and the V segment lost 0 bases, leaving 5 bases of the junction unmatched. This CDR3 comprises 16 residues. Germline V gives CDR1 SGHDT, CDR2 YYEEEE. CDR3 coding DNA: TGTGCCAGCAGCTTGGAACTAGCGGAAAGCTCCTACGAGCAGTACTTC. It specifies CASSLELAESSYEQYF.

The V call is TRBV4-1, the J call TRBJ2-7; 10 nucleotides match TRBD2. This CDR3 is 16 amino acids long. CDR1 is MGHRA, CDR2 YSYEKL, per germline. With 4 bases clipped from V and 0 bases from J, the junction kept 6 bases outside the gene matches. The CDR3 DNA reads TGCGCCAGCAGCCGTGGACTAGCGGAGTACTCCTACGAGCAGTACTTC. Encoded protein: CASSRGLAEYSYEQYF.

V is TRBV5-5 and J is TRBJ2-7, with D perhaps matching TRBD1 (6 bases). The CDR3 consists of 14 residues. CDR1 is SGHKS, CDR2 YYEKEE, per germline (reference sequence). V was clipped by 3 bases and J by 2 bases, with 12 bases between them. CDR3 sequence reads: CASSSSWTAYEQYF. CDR3 in DNA: TGTGCCAGCAGCTCATCCTGGACAGCCTACGAGCAGTACTTC.

The rearrangement joins TRBV15 to TRBJ2-7, with TRBD2 identical over 10 bases. Germline V gene sequence: CDR1 LNHNV, CDR2 YYDKDF (reference sequence). V gave up 4 bases and J gave up 6 bases; unmatched junction bases: 9. The CDR3 has 15 amino acids. DNA of the CDR3: TGTGCCACCAGCATTAAAGCGGGAGGGTTTGGCGAGCAGTACTTC. It is translated as CATSIKAGGFGEQYF.

The genes are TRBV29-1 and TRBJ2-4; 9 bases map to TRBD1. CDR3 size: 12 residues. V lost 7 bases and J lost 10; bases outside the gene matches: 8. Germline loops: CDR1 SQVTM, CDR2 ANQGSEA. CDR3 in DNA: TGCAGCGCCGAACAGGGGGCGAGTATTCAGTACTTC. This translates into CSAEQGASIQYF.

The rearrangement uses TRBV2 and TRBJ2-2, with a possible D match to TRBD1 (6 bases). Germline values: CDR1 SNHLY, CDR2 FYNNEI. The CDR3 is made up of 14 amino acids. V was shortened by 4 bases and J by 7 bases, with 13 bases between the two germline ends. The CDR3 nucleotides read TGTGCCAGCAGTGGGACAGAAGGTTACGGGGAGCTGTTTTTT. This gives the protein CASSGTEGYGELFF.

CDR3 bases: TGTGCCAGCAGCCAAGGGATCGGGATCTCGGGGGCCAACGTCCTGACTTTC. This codes for CASSQGIGISGANVLTF. The chain carries TRBV4-2 and TRBJ2-6; maybe TRBD2 (5 bases). The V and J ends lost 1 base and 4 bases respectively, with 14 bases between them. This CDR3 spans 17 amino acids. Germline CDR1 and CDR2: LGHNA and YNFKEQ.

The chain combines TRBV27 with TRBJ2-7; the match to TRBD2 covers 10 bases. The length of the CDR3 is 14 residues. The germline CDR1 and CDR2 sequences are MNHEY and SMNVEV (reference sequence). Trimming took 6 bases from V and 2 from J; bases not matched to a gene: 4. CDR3 nucleotides: TGTGCCAGCAGCTGGACTAGCGGAGCCTACGAGCAGTACTTC. Its protein product is CASSWTSGAYEQYF.

This chain uses TRBV4-1 with TRBJ2-7; D perhaps matches TRBD2 (5 bases). Germline V gives CDR1 MGHRA, CDR2 YSYEKL. The CDR3 contains 16 residues. V was trimmed by 4 bases and J by 9 bases, leaving 25 bases between them. CDR3 nucleotide sequence: TGCGCCAGCAGCCTACGGTCGGCAGGAGGTGGGGTGGGGCAGTACTTC. Translating gives CASSLRSAGGGVGQYF.

The chain's CDR3 is CASSPPGTGNTGELFF. The CDR3 DNA sequence: TGTGCCAGCTCACCACCCGGGACAGGGAACACCGGGGAGCTGTTTTTT. The chain has TRBV18 and TRBJ2-2; 8 bases map to TRBD1. This CDR3 region has 16 residues. The germline gives CDR1 KGHSH, CDR2 LQKENI. Trimming at V came to 0 bases and at J to 1 base, leaving 1 base not matched to a gene.

There are a few counts of this clone. V gene TRBV6-1 combines with J gene TRBJ2-1; a weak D match, TRBD2 (7 bases). V was pared by 7 bases and J by 3 bases, with 16 bases between. Germline CDR1 reads MNHNS; CDR2 reads SASEGT. CDR3 length equals 15 residues. CDR3 region: CASTHWGGRYNEQFF. CDR3 nucleotides: TGTGCCAGCACTCACTGGGGGGGCCGCTACAATGAGCAGTTCTTC.

This clone showed up just a few times. CDR3 sequence (DNA): TGTGCCAGCAGCTCTTCCTTCGGAACACCAGGGAGCAATCAGCCCCAGCATTTT. This sequence encodes CASSSSFGTPGSNQPQHF. The chain joins TRBV7-8 to TRBJ1-5; possibly TRBD1 for D (5 bases). The V end was cut by 4 bases, the J end by 1 base, with 20 bases between. The CDR3 length is 18 residues. Germline V lookup: CDR1 SGHVS, CDR2 FQNEAQ.

The J gene is TRBJ2-7, the V gene TRBV10-1; 9 bases align to TRBD2. CDR1 and CDR2 (germline): WNHNN, SYGVQD (reference sequence). Losses at the gene ends were 1 base for V and 10 bases for J; bases not matched to a gene: 5. This CDR3 spans 13 amino acids. In DNA form, the CDR3 reads TGCGCCAGCAGTGAGTGGCTAGCGGGAATTCAGTACTTC. It is translated as CASSEWLAGIQYF.

In its sample, this clone was seen a few times. CDR3 DNA: TGTGCCAGCAGCTTGATTTCGGAGACCCAGTACTTC. It encodes CASSLISETQYF. The V call is TRBV5-8, the J call TRBJ2-5, with D hard to call. The V end lost 1 base, the J end lost 5 bases, and 6 bases lay between the germline ends. Germline-derived CDR1 and CDR2 are SGHTS and YDEGEE. The CDR3 loop spans 12 amino acids.